This entry lists 6 T cell receptor beta chains sequenced from one sample in a study of blood T cell repertoires in COVID-19. The data were produced by immunoSEQ multiplex PCR, yet TCRdb's version contains in-frame clones alone and is incomplete. Here the sample spans approximately 76,000 clones, 86% being singletons. Sequencing was done on a sample of peripheral blood. These TCRs come from an elderly man in a cohort sampled during active COVID-19.

This rearrangement joins TRBV19 to TRBJ1-1, with no clear D. This CDR3 contains 14 residues. Germline loops: CDR1 LNHDA, CDR2 SQIVND (reference sequence). V lost 7 bases and J 4 bases, leaving 16 bases between the germline ends. Written as DNA, the CDR3 is TGTGCCAGTATTCCCCCAGGCTGGGCCACTGAAGCTTTCTTT. This codes for CASIPPGWATEAFF.

This clone has just a few counts. V is TRBV7-2 and J is TRBJ1-1, with 9 bases fitting TRBD1. The V gene's germline CDR1 is SGHTA and CDR2 FQGNSA. The trim removed 3 bases at V and 5 bases at J, leaving 1 base unmatched. The CDR3 totals 13 residues. The CDR3 region has the DNA TGTGCCAGCAGCTTCGGACAGGGGACTGAAGCTTTCTTT. Amino acid sequence: CASSFGQGTEAFF.

The chain uses TRBV5-4 and TRBJ1-1, with 7 bases lining up with TRBD1. V trimming: 4 bases; J trimming: 11 bases; junction bases outside the gene matches: 17. Germline loops: CDR1 SGHNT, CDR2 YYREEE (reference sequence). The CDR3 length is 15 residues. Here the CDR3 DNA reads TGTGCCAGCAGCCCTGCACAGGACAGGATGAAATGGGCTTTCTTT. Amino acids: CASSPAQDRMKWAFF. Combining the CDR3 with reference TRBV5-4 and TRBJ1-1 gives the whole variable domain ETGVTQSPTHLIKTRGQQVTLRCSSQSGHNTVSWYQQALGQGPQFIFQYYREEENGRGNFPPRFSGLQFPNYSSELNVNALELDDSALYLCASSPAQDRMKWAFFGQGTRLTVV.

As DNA, the CDR3 is TGCGCCAGCAGCTTGGCTTACGGGAGCTCTGGAAACACCATATATTTT. Translation: CASSLAYGSSGNTIYF. The V call is TRBV5-1, the J call TRBJ1-3; D remains ambiguous. Germline CDR1 SGHRS, CDR2 YFSETQ. The length of the CDR3 is 16 residues. V gave up 0 bases and J gave up 0 bases, with 10 bases separating them.

This clone was counted a few times. The V and J genes are TRBV15 and TRBJ2-3; D might be TRBD1 (5 bases). Germline V gene data show CDR1 as LNHNV and CDR2 as YYDKDF (reference sequence). Trimming removed 0 bases from V and 2 bases from J, with 12 bases in between. CDR3 length: 16 amino acids. CDR3 protein: CATSRDEGAITDTQYF. The CDR3 DNA reads TGTGCCACCAGCAGAGATGAAGGGGCGATCACAGATACGCAGTATTTT. Drawing the rest from reference TRBV15 and TRBJ2-3, the complete variable domain is DAMVIQNPRYQVTQFGKPVTLSCSQTLNHNVMYWYQQKSSQAPKLLFHYYDKDFNNEADTPDNFQSRRPNTSFCFLDIRSPGLGDTAMYLCATSRDEGAITDTQYFGPGTRLTVL.

The V call is TRBV5-8, the J call TRBJ1-5; 7 nucleotides agree with TRBD1. CDR3 length equals 18 residues. The germline CDR1 and CDR2 sequences are SGHTS and YDEGEE. V lost 4 bases and J lost 3; bases outside the gene matches: 16. The CDR3 nucleotides read TGTGCCAGCAGCGGGGGACAGTTATTGACCGTGTTCAATCAGCCCCAGCATTTT. This encodes CASSGGQLLTVFNQPQHF.